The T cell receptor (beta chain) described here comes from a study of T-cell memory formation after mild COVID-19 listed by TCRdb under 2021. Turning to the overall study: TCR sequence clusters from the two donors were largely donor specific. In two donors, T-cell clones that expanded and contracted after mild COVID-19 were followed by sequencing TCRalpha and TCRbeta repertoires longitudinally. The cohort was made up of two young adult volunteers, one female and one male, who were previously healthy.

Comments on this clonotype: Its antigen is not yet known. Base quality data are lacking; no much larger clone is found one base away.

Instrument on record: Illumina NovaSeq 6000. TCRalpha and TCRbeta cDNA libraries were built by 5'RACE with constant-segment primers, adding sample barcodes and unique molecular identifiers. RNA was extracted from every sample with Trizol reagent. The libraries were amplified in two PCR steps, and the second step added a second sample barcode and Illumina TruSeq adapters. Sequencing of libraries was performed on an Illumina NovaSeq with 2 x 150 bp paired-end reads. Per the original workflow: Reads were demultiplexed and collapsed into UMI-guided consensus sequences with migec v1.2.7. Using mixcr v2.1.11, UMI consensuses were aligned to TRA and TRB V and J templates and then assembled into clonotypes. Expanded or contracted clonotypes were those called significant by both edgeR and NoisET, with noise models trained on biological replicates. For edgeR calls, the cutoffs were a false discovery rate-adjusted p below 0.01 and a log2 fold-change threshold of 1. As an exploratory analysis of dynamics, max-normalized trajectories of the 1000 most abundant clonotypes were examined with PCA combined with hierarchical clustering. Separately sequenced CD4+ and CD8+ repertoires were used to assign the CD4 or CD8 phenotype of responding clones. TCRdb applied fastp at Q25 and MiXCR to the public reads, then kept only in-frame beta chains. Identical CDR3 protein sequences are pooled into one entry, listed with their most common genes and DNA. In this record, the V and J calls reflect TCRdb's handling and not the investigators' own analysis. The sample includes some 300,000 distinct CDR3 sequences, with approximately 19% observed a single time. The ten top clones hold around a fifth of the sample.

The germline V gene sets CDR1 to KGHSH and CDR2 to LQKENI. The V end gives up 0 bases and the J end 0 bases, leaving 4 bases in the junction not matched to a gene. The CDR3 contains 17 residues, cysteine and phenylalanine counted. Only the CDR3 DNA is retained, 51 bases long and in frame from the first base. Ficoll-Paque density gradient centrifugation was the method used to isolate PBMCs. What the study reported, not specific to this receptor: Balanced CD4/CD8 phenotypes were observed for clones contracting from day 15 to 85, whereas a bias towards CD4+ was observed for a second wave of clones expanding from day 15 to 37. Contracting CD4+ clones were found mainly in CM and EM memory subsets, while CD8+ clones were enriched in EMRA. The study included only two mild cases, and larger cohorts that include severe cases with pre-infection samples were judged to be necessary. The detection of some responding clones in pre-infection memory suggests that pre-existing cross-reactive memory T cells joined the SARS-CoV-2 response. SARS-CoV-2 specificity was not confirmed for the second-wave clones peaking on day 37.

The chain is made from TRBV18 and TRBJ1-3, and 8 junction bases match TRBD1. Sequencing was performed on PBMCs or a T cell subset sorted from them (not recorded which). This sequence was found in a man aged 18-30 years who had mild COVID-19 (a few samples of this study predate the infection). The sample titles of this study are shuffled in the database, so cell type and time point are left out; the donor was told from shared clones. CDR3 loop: CASSPPGTGPSGNTIYF. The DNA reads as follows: TGTGCCAGCTCACCACCGGGGACAGGCCCCTCTGGAAACACCATATATTTT.